This TCR beta chain appears in the sequencing data of a study of T cell repertoires in cytomegalovirus infection. At the level of the study: The study used recently identified HLA-C-restricted and well-studied HLA-B-restricted CMV epitopes. Public signatures in TCR beta pointed to CMV infection and matching HLA type. Findings and limits, study-wide: The study identified carriers of CMV plus the relevant HLA from cumulative public TCR beta family frequency. HLA-C-restricted CMV clonotypes gave the most frequent clonotype in two of eight donors.

MiXCR was run by TCRdb on the reads, yielding one entry per CDR3 protein. The table shows around 540,000 distinct CDR3 sequences, with around a third occurring only once. CDR3 length equals 13 residues. Germline-derived CDR1 and CDR2 are DFQATT and SNEGSKA (reference sequence). V lost 4 bases, J lost 1 base, and 10 bases lay in between. This clonotype has just a few counts. No antigen is known for it. This chain connects TRBV20-1 to TRBJ2-5; TRBD1 is a possible D gene (5 bases). The starting material was cultured PBMCs, obtained from culture after CMV antigen stimulation. The sequence came from a human donor in good health (CMV status not recorded). Some clones in this sample may be carry-over from other donors' samples. As DNA, the CDR3 is TGCAGTGCTACAAGACAGCTCCAAGAGACCCAGTACTTC. Amino acid sequence: CSATRQLQETQYF.